This passage covers 26 T cell receptor beta chains from one sample sequenced in a study of low-dose radiotherapy and immunotherapy resistance in tumors. TRAV- and TRBV-specific primers, spanning alpha and beta chains, primed first-strand cDNA. Both a constant-region primer and a V-primer adapter served to amplify TCRs across 15 to 20 PCR cycles. TCRdb recomputed calls from the reads with MiXCR, one row per CDR3 protein. Of 11,000 or so distinct CDR3 sequences in the sample, roughly half were seen once. The receptors were gathered from a human donor with advanced metastatic prostate, ovarian, gallbladder or colorectal cancer (not recorded which). This table probably holds off-target reads from a library built for another chain.

The chain recombines TRBV29-1 with TRBJ1-2, with a tentative D call TRBD1 (5 bases). This CDR3 region has 16 residues. V was trimmed by 5 bases and J by 4 bases, leaving 23 bases between them. The germline CDR1 and CDR2 sequences are SQVTM and ANQGSEA. The CDR3 spells CSVWGTVGGMSYGYTF. The CDR3 nucleotides are TGCAGCGTTTGGGGGACGGTTGGGGGGATGAGCTATGGCTACACCTTC.

The V call is TRBV15, the J call TRBJ1-2; perhaps TRBD1 as D (6 bases). The germline V gene encodes CDR1 LNHNV and CDR2 YYDKDF (reference sequence). V lost 4 bases to trimming and J lost 7 bases, with 16 bases between them. The CDR3 has 14 residues. The DNA of the CDR3 is TGTGCCACCAGCACCACAGCGGGGGCTGGTGGCTACACCTTC. Translated: CATSTTAGAGGYTF.

The V call is TRBV30, the J call TRBJ2-4; tentatively, D is TRBD1 or TRBD2 (5 bases each). The CDR3 is 14 amino acids. Per the germline V gene, CDR1 is GTSNPN and CDR2 is SVGIG (reference sequence). V was cut by 0 bases and J by 2 bases, with 8 bases left in between. The CDR3 spells CAWSVGGSKNIQYF. The CDR3, as DNA: TGTGCCTGGAGTGTTGGGGGTTCCAAAAACATTCAGTACTTC. The variable domain in full, with the rest retrieved from reference TRBV30 and TRBJ2-4, is SQTIHQWPATLVQPVGSPLSLECTVEGTSNPNLYWYRQAAGRGLQLLFYSVGIGQISSEVPQNLSASRPQDRQFILSSKKLLLSDSGFYLCAWSVGGSKNIQYFGAGTRLSVL.

The chain uses TRBV29-1 and TRBJ2-2; D is ambiguous. The CDR3 has 13 residues. Germline-derived CDR1 and CDR2 are SQVTM and ANQGSEA. Trimming took off 4 bases at V and 10 bases at J, with 16 bases between the two ends. The chain's CDR3 is CSVVLAERVELFF. CDR3 sequence (DNA): TGCAGCGTTGTTTTGGCGGAAAGGGTGGAGCTGTTTTTT.

This clonotype was seen a single time. V gene TRBV7-6 combines with J gene TRBJ1-1; perhaps TRBD1 as D (5 bases). Trimming stripped 6 bases from V and 4 bases from J, with 15 bases between. Germline V gene sequence: CDR1 SGHVS, CDR2 FNYEAQ. The CDR3 is made up of 14 amino acids. CDR3 protein: CASSQRGGATEAFF. CDR3 nucleotides: TGTGCCAGCAGTCAGCGTGGGGGTGCCACTGAAGCTTTCTTT. The variable domain in full, completed from reference TRBV7-6 and TRBJ1-1, reads GAGVSQSPRYKVTKRGQDVALRCDPISGHVSLYWYRQALGQGPEFLTYFNYEAQQDKSGLPNDRFSAERPEGSISTLTIQRTEQRDSAMYRCASSQRGGATEAFFGQGTRLTVV.

This clonotype was detected a few times. The chain uses TRBV27 and TRBJ2-5; 8 nucleotides line up with TRBD2. This CDR3 is built from 15 residues. Per germline, CDR1 MNHEY and CDR2 SMNVEV (reference sequence). J lost 5 bases, V lost 5 bases, and 10 bases had no gene match. The CDR3 region is CASSIRGGQEETQYF. CDR3 in DNA: TGTGCCAGCAGTATCCGGGGGGGCCAGGAGGAGACCCAGTACTTC.

This clonotype has only a few counts. The rearrangement joins TRBV24-1 to TRBJ2-3; perhaps TRBD2 as D (6 bases). This CDR3 spans 15 amino acids. Trimming took 7 bases from V and 0 from J, leaving 13 bases between them. From germline, CDR1 is KGHDR and CDR2 SFDVKD. The CDR3 region is CATSPRGTSTDTQYF. The DNA of the CDR3 is TGTGCCACCAGCCCCCGAGGGACTAGCACAGATACGCAGTATTTT.

The rearrangement uses TRBV6-1 and TRBJ2-2, with D possibly being TRBD2 (6 bases). The V gene lost 2 bases and the J gene lost 4 bases, with 11 bases spanning the gap. Germline V gives CDR1 MNHNS, CDR2 SASEGT. This CDR3 comprises 15 residues. The CDR3 bases are TGTGCCAGCAGTGAATTACCGGGGGTCACCGGGGAGCTGTTTTTT. It translates to CASSELPGVTGELFF.

This clonotype was seen a handful of times. The V gene is TRBV6-2 or TRBV6-3, the J gene TRBJ1-2, with a tentative D call TRBD1 (6 bases). V lost 5 bases and J lost 6, with 13 bases in between. The CDR3 consists of 13 residues. Germline loops: CDR1 MNHEY, CDR2 SVGEGT. This chain's CDR3 is CASSARGGDGYTF. The CDR3 DNA is TGTGCCAGCAGTGCACGGGGGGGCGATGGCTACACCTTC.

The chain recombines TRBV12-3 or TRBV12-4 with TRBJ2-2; 12 nucleotides align to TRBD2. There are 15 residues in the CDR3. After removal of 5 bases from V and 5 bases from J, the junction contained 3 bases not matched to a gene. This chain's CDR3 is CASSTTSGGTGELFF. The CDR3 region has the DNA TGTGCCAGCAGTACCACTAGCGGGGGGACCGGGGAGCTGTTTTTT.

On this clonotype: One end of the junction does not line up with germline, which may come from a read error. The J gene is TRBJ2-7, the V gene TRBV5-3; TRBD1 matches 7 bases. TRBV5-3 is given ORF status, its function remaining uncertain. The CDR3 runs 16 residues. The CDR3 DNA follows: TGTGCCAGCAGCTCCGGTAGGGCAGGGGGATCCTACGAGCAGTACTTC. Translated: CASSSGRAGGSYEQYF.

The genes are TRBV7-9 and TRBJ2-3; tentatively, D is TRBD1 (6 bases). CDR3 length equals 14 residues. The germline V gene encodes CDR1 SEHNR and CDR2 FQNEAQ (reference sequence). Trimming left V 1 base short and J 4 bases short, with 9 bases between. The CDR3 reads CASSLGGGSDTQYF. The CDR3 DNA is TGTGCCAGCAGCTTAGGAGGGGGTTCAGATACGCAGTATTTT.

V and J are TRBV15 and TRBJ1-5; TRBD1 might be the D (5 bases). The CDR3 spans 15 residues. In germline, CDR1 is LNHNV, CDR2 YYDKDF (reference sequence). Trimming stripped 0 bases from V and 3 bases from J, with 9 bases between. DNA of the CDR3: TGTGCCACCAGCAGAGATGCGGGGGTCAATCAGCCCCAGCATTTT. Translation: CATSRDAGVNQPQHF.

This chain's CDR3 is CSVEVTGASNQPQHF. As DNA, the CDR3 is TGCAGCGTTGAAGTGACAGGGGCCAGCAATCAGCCCCAGCATTTT. The V gene is TRBV29-1, the J gene TRBJ1-5; 8 bases match TRBD1. From germline, CDR1 is SQVTM and CDR2 ANQGSEA. This CDR3 has 15 amino acids. Trimming removed 1 base from V and 1 base from J; junction bases left unmatched: 3.

In its sample, this clonotype was seen a few times. This chain links TRBV9 with TRBJ1-1, with TRBD1 matching 11 bases. Germline CDR1 reads SGDLS; CDR2 reads YYNGEE. CDR3 size: 16 residues. Germline trimming cut 4 bases from V and 4 bases from J; bases unmatched to any gene: 9. The chain's CDR3 is CASSRHQGTGGTEAFF. DNA for the CDR3: TGTGCCAGCAGCCGCCATCAAGGGACAGGGGGCACTGAAGCTTTCTTT.

CDR3 region: CASSFTGQGNQPQHF. CDR3 nucleotide sequence: TGTGCCAGCAGTTTCACGGGACAGGGGAATCAGCCCCAGCATTTT. The chain has TRBV28 and TRBJ1-5; 10 nucleotides align to TRBD1. The V segment lost 3 bases and the J segment 4 bases; nucleotides outside the gene matches: 3. The CDR3 runs 15 residues. Germline CDR1 is MDHEN and CDR2 is SYDVKM.

The V call is TRBV9, the J call TRBJ2-4; TRBD1 agrees at 9 bases. Trimming took 4 bases from V and 1 from J; bases not matched to a gene: 6. In germline, CDR1 is SGDLS, CDR2 YYNGEE. The CDR3 length is 16 residues. The CDR3 region has the DNA TGTGCCAGCAGCTCGGGACAGGGCGGCGCCAAAAACATTCAGTACTTC. This codes for CASSSGQGGAKNIQYF.

The rearrangement uses TRBV20-1 and TRBJ2-7, with a tentative D call TRBD1 (6 bases). Looked up from germline, CDR1 is DFQATT and CDR2 is SNEGSKA (reference sequence). This CDR3 region has 14 residues. Trimming stripped 6 bases from V and 2 bases from J, with 17 bases between. CDR3 amino acids: CSAVAAGVAYEQYF. Here the CDR3 DNA reads TGCAGTGCCGTTGCGGCAGGGGTGGCCTACGAGCAGTACTTC.

The chain is built from TRBV9 and TRBJ2-3, with TRBD2 identical over 8 bases. Trimming at V came to 3 bases and at J to 6 bases, leaving 6 bases not matched to a gene. The CDR3 is 14 residues long. Germline V lookup: CDR1 SGDLS, CDR2 YYNGEE. DNA for the CDR3: TGTGCCAGCAGCGCCGGGGGGGGCCCCGATACGCAGTATTTT. This sequence encodes CASSAGGGPDTQYF.

This clonotype is a singleton in its sample. This chain joins TRBV6-5 and TRBJ2-7; 12 bases are a match to TRBD2. The J segment lost 6 bases and the V segment lost 5 bases, leaving 5 bases of the junction unmatched. The CDR3 contains 14 residues. From germline, CDR1 is MNHEY and CDR2 SVGAGI. The CDR3 sequence: CASSPILAGGEQYF. The CDR3 nucleotides are TGTGCCAGCAGTCCGATACTAGCGGGAGGCGAGCAGTACTTC.

In this sample, this clonotype turned up a few times. This chain connects TRBV4-2 to TRBJ1-5; TRBD1 matches at 11 bases. Unmatched junction bases numbered 9, after V lost 3 bases and J lost 2 bases. The CDR3 is 18 amino acids. The germline CDR1 and CDR2 sequences are LGHNA and YNFKEQ. The CDR3 DNA follows: TGTGCCAGCAGCCATGTAACGGGACAGGGGGATGGCAATCAGCCCCAGCATTTT. Translation gives CASSHVTGQGDGNQPQHF.

The genes are TRBV11-1 and TRBJ2-1; 8 bases agree with TRBD2. V shed 7 bases, J shed 3 bases, and the junction held 11 bases outside the gene matches. Germline CDR1 is SGHAT and CDR2 is FQDESV (reference sequence). This CDR3 is 16 amino acids long. The CDR3 nucleotides read TGTGCCAGCATGGCCCGGGCGGGGACTAGCTACAATGAGCAGTTCTTC. It is translated as CASMARAGTSYNEQFF.

The sample holds a few counts of this clonotype. The chain links TRBV2 to TRBJ2-5, with D unclear. V lost 4 bases, J lost 5 bases, and 8 bases lay in between. Germline V gene sequence: CDR1 SNHLY, CDR2 FYNNEI. This CDR3 spans 12 amino acids. The CDR3: CASSVVRETQYF. The CDR3 DNA reads as TGTGCCAGCAGTGTAGTCCGGGAGACCCAGTACTTC.

This chain connects TRBV12-3 or TRBV12-4 to TRBJ2-7, with 13 positions matching TRBD2. This CDR3 is built from 18 residues. Unmatched junction bases numbered 14, after V lost 3 bases and J lost 6 bases. The CDR3 loop reads CASSFRYGTSGDGSEQYF. The CDR3 bases are TGTGCCAGCAGTTTCCGTTACGGGACTAGCGGGGACGGGAGCGAGCAGTACTTC.

J is TRBJ2-1 and V is TRBV28; a possible D gene is TRBD2 (5 bases). This CDR3 comprises 13 residues. Trimming took 2 bases from V and 10 from J, leaving 12 bases between them. In germline, CDR1 is MDHEN, CDR2 SYDVKM. The CDR3 protein is CASSLVAPGEQFF. In DNA, the CDR3 is TGTGCCAGCAGTTTAGTAGCGCCAGGAGAGCAGTTCTTC.

This clonotype occurred a few times. The chain joins TRBV6-6 to TRBJ2-7; D is perhaps TRBD2 (5 bases). The CDR3 covers 13 residues. The germline gives CDR1 MNHNY, CDR2 SVGAGI (reference sequence). The V end lost 2 bases, the J end lost 0 bases, and 5 bases lay between the germline ends. The CDR3 DNA reads TGTGCCAGCAGTTACGAGGGCTCCTACGAGCAGTACTTC. Protein: CASSYEGSYEQYF.